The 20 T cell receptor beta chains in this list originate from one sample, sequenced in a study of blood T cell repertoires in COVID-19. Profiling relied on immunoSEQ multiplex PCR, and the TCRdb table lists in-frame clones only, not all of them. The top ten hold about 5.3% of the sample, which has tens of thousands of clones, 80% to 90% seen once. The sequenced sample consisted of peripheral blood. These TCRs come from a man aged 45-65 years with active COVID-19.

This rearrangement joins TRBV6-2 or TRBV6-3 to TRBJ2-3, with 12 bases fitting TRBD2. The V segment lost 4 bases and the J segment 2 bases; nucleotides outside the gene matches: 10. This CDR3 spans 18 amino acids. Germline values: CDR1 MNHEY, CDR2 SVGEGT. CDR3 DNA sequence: TGTGCCAGCAGTTTCTCTAGCGGGGGGGCCGGTCTCACAGATACGCAGTATTTT. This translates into CASSFSSGGAGLTDTQYF.

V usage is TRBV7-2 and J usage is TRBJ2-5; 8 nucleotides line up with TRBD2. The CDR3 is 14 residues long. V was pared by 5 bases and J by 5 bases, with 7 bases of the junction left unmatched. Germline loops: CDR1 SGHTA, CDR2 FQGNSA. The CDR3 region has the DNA TGTGCCAGCAGCCAGGGACTAGTTGGGGAGACCCAGTACTTC. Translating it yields CASSQGLVGETQYF.

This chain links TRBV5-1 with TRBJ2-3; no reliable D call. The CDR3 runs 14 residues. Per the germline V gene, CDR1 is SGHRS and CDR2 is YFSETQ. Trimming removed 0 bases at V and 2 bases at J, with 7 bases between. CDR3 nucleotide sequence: TGCGCCAGCAGCTTGGAAGCGAACACAGATACGCAGTATTTT. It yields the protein CASSLEANTDTQYF.

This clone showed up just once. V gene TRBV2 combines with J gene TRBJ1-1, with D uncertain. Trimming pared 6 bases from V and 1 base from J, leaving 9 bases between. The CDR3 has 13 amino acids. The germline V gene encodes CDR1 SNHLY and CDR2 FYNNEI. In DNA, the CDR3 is TGTGCCAGCAGCCAGGCAGAGAACACTGAAGCTTTCTTT. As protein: CASSQAENTEAFF.

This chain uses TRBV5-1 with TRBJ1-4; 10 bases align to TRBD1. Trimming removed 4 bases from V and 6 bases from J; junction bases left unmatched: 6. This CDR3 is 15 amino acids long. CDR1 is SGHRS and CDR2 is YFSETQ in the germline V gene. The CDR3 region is CASSADGTGDEKLFF. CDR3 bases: TGCGCCAGCAGCGCGGATGGGACAGGGGATGAAAAACTGTTTTTT.

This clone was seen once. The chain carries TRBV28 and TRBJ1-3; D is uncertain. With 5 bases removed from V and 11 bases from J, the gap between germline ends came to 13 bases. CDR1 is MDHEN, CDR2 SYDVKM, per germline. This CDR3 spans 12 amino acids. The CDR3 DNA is TGTGCCAGCAGTATCCCTTTTGTCCCCATATATTTT. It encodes CASSIPFVPIYF.

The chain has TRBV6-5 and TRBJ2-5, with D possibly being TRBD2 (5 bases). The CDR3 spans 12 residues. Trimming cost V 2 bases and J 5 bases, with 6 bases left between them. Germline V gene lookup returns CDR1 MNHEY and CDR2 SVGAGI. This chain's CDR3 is CASSYSGETQYF. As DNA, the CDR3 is TGTGCCAGCAGTTACAGCGGCGAGACCCAGTACTTC.

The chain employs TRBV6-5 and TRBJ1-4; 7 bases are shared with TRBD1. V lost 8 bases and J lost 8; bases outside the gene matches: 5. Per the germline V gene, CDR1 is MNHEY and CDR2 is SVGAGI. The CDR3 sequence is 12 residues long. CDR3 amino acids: CASEGALEKLFF. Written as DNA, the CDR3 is TGTGCCAGCGAGGGGGCACTCGAAAAACTGTTTTTT.

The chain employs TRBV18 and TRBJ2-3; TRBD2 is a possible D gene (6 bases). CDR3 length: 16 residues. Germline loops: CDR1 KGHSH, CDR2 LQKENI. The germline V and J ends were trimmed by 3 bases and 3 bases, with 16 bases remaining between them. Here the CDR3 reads CASSPGRVGGTDTQYF. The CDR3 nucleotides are TGTGCCAGCTCACCTGGCCGGGTGGGAGGAACAGATACGCAGTATTTT. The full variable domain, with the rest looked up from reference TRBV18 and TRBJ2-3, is NAGVMQNPRHLVRRRGQEARLRCSPMKGHSHVYWYRQLPEEGLKFMVYLQKENIIDESGMPKERFSAEFPKEGPSILRIQQVVRGDSAAYFCASSPGRVGGTDTQYFGPGTRLTVL.

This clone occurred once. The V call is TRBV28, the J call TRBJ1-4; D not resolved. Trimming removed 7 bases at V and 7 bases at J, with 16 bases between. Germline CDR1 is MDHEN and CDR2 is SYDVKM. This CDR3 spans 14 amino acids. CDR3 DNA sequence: TGTGCCAGCAAAACGGTACCTCGGGGTGAAAAACTGTTTTTT. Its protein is CASKTVPRGEKLFF.

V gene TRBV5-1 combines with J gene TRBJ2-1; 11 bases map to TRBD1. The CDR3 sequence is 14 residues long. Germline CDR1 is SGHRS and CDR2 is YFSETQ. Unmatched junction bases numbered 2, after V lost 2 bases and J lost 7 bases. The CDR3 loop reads CASSFGTGGNEQFF. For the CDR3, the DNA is TGCGCCAGCAGCTTCGGGACAGGGGGTAATGAGCAGTTCTTC. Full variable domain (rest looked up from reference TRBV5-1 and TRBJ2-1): KAGVTQTPRYLIKTRGQQVTLSCSPISGHRSVSWYQQTPGQGLQFLFEYFSETQRNKGNFPGRFSGRQFSNSRSEMNVSTLELGDSALYLCASSFGTGGNEQFFGPGTRLTVL.

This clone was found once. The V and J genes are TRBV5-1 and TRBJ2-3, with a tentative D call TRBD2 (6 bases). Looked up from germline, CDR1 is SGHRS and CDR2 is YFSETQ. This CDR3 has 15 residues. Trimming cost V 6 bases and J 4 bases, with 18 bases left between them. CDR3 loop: CASTYMAGPADTQYF. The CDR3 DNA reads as TGCGCCAGCACGTACATGGCGGGGCCAGCAGATACGCAGTATTTT.

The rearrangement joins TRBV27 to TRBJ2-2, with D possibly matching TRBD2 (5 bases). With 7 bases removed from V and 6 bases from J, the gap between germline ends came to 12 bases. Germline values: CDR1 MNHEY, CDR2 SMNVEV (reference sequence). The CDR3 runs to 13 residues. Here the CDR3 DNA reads TGTGCCAGCACCCGGCGAGGGTCCGGGGAGCTGTTTTTT. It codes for CASTRRGSGELFF.

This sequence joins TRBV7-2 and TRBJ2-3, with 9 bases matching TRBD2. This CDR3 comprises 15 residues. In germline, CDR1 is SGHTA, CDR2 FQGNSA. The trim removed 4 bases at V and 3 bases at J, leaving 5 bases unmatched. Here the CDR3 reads CASSYERGVTDTQYF. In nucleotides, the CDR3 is TGTGCCAGCAGCTACGAGCGGGGGGTGACAGATACGCAGTATTTT.

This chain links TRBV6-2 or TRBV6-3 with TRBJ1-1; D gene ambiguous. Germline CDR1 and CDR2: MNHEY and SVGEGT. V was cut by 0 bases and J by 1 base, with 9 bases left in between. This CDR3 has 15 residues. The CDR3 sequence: CASSYSPAENTEAFF. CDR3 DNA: TGTGCCAGCAGTTACTCACCGGCGGAGAACACTGAAGCTTTCTTT.

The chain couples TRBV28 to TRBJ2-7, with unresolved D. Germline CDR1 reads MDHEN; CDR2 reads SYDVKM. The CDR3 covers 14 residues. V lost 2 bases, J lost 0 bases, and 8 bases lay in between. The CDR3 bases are TGTGCCAGCAGTTTAGCAGTCCCCTCCTACGAGCAGTACTTC. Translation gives CASSLAVPSYEQYF.

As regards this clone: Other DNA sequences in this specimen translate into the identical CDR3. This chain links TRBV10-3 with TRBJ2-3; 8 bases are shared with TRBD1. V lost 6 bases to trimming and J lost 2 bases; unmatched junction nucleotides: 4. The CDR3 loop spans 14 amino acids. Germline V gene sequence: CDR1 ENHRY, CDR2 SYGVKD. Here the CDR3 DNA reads TGTGCCATCAGCGGGACAGGTACCACAGATACGCAGTATTTT. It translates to CAISGTGTTDTQYF.

The CDR3 here is CASTITGVAYYGYTF. The CDR3, as DNA: TGTGCCAGCACTATTACAGGGGTGGCCTACTATGGCTACACCTTC. The chain carries TRBV7-9 and TRBJ1-2; 7 positions match TRBD1. With V trimmed by 7 bases and J by 3 bases, 11 bases remained unmatched. Germline CDR1 and CDR2: SEHNR and FQNEAQ (reference sequence). The CDR3 runs to 15 residues.

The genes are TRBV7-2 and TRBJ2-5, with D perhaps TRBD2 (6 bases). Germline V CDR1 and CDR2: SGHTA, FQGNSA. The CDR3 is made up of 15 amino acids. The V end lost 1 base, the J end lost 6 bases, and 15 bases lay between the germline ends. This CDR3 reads CASSLGGGAGKTQYF. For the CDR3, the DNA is TGTGCCAGCAGCTTAGGAGGCGGGGCCGGAAAGACCCAGTACTTC.

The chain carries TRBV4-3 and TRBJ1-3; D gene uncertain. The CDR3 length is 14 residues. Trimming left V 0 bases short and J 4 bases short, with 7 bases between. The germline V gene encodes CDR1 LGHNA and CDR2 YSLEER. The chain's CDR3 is CASSQDREGNTIYF. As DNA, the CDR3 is TGCGCCAGCAGCCAAGACCGGGAGGGAAACACCATATATTTT.